This T cell receptor (beta chain) was obtained from a study of beta chain features in type 1 diabetes (dated by TCRdb to 2016 to 2019). With respect to the entire study: Patients and healthy donors did not differ in mean age, gender distribution, total cell number or subset yield. A total of 85 million to 110 million sorted cells were examined across all samples, and RNA yield correlated strongly with the number of cells per subset. In the study, TCRB repertoires of sorted circulating CD4+ T cell subsets from recently diagnosed type 1 diabetes patients were compared with those of matched healthy donors. Naive and central memory subsets were obtained from all 30 or so donors, but regulatory and stem cell-like memory subsets were isolated from only 8 patients and about eight healthy donors.

From each donor, a single peripheral blood sample of approximately 110 mL on average was drawn into heparinised tubes. Naive, central memory, regulatory and stem cell-like memory CD4+ T cells were sorted on a BD FACSAria II using a panel including CD45RO, CCR7, CD25, CD127, CD95 and CD27. A purity above 95% was achieved for all sorted populations. PBMCs were isolated right away by Lymphoprep density gradient centrifugation and were stained directly, without culture. To minimize batch effects, samples were stained and sorted in pairs, one healthy donor with one patient per experiment. Beyond this particular receptor, the publication reports: Naive, central memory and regulatory TCRB repertoires appeared to be more similar among patients than among healthy donors. A moderate but significant shortening of TCRB CDR3 length was observed in type 1 diabetes patients in all four CD4+ subsets. Because cDNA was sequenced instead of genomic DNA, highly expressing activated cells could be over-represented, though the groups showed no difference in activation or CD3 levels. PCR might favor shorter templates, but patient and control samples were amplified and corrected together, so any skew would affect both groups equally. Fewer insertions and more nucleotide deletions at VDJ recombination sites were observed in patients with type 1 diabetes, implying thymic rearrangement abnormalities. HLA sub-analyses involved small numbers of individuals, so any influence of HLA type on TCRB rearrangement remained unresolved.

Concerning this clone itself: Its antigen is not yet known. No base quality values were provided; no much bigger clone lies one nucleotide off.

Including cysteine and phenylalanine, the CDR3 has 16 amino acids. Only the CDR3 part of the read is kept: 48 bases, read in frame from the first base. V lost 2 bases and J lost 1 base; the stretch between them is 13 bases long. The germline V gene (reference sequence) specifies MNHEY as CDR1 and SMNVEV as CDR2. The High Capacity cDNA Reverse Transcription Kit was used to reverse transcribe all of the isolated RNA, meaning that expressed TCRB transcripts were what got sequenced. Naive, central memory and regulatory T cell samples underwent deep immunoSEQ sequencing, averaging around 4 million total reads per sample. After sorted cells were lysed in RLT buffer, RNA was extracted with DNase-treated RNeasy Micro or Mini kits, with the choice depending on cell number. Each cell subset was processed separately to prevent cross-contamination, with patient and healthy donor samples processed together. The immunoSEQ multiplex PCR was used to amplify TCRB sequences from cDNA, yielding 87-bp fragments that span the CDR3 region. Amplicons were sequenced on the Illumina HiSeq platform. Turning to the authors' computational methods: PCR bias was corrected computationally using synthetic template baselines, and reads within Hamming distance 2 were collapsed, with unmergeable singletons discarded. By aligning reads against IMGT, V, D and J genes, CDR3 length, and insertions or deletions at six rearrangement sites were assigned. Clonotype counts were normalized to sorted cell number within each subset before computing true diversity and Gini coefficients with the tcR R package. The overlap coefficient, calculated on TCRB nucleotide sequences, was used to measure repertoire sharing. Out-of-frame TCRB sequences from naive cells were analyzed as a proxy for the pre-selection repertoire. TCRdb obtained this table from immuneACCESS and retained in-frame rearrangements with V and J assigned. These tables miss some clones; where compared with another copy, unresolved V genes account for less than half of the shortfall, and the remainder is unexplained. The D gene and trimming were derived from the DNA, and the V and J assignments and clone size from that table. Across this sample there are about 650,000 clones, with around 12% seen only once. The leading ten clones occupy more than 0.09% of the sample.

Sample: naive CD4+ T cells from blood. The cell subset or site label here, explained by the study, means: true naive CD4+ T cells. The clonotype was recovered from a man aged 30 to 39 with type 1 diabetes. Here the chain combines TRBV27 and TRBJ2-3; TRBD2 is possibly the D segment (6 matching bases). The bases are TGTGCCAGCAGTTTAGAGGGCTGGGGGGGCACAGATACGCAGTATTTT. This codes for CASSLEGWGGTDTQYF.